This T cell receptor (beta chain) appears in the sequencing data of a study of control samples from healthy donors and cancer patients. Generated by immunoSEQ multiplex PCR, the TCRdb table keeps only in-frame clones and is missing some. Among 90,000 to 150,000 clones listed, roughly 90% were seen once. The TCR was taken from a man aged 50 to 60 in good health. Sequences were obtained from blood.

CDR3 in DNA: TGTGCCTCGGGAGGGGTTAGGGTGAGCGATCAGCCCCAGCATTTT. Translation: CASGGVRVSDQPQHF. This chain joins TRBV6-5 and TRBJ1-5, with D maybe TRBD1 (5 bases). Germline V CDR1 and CDR2: MNHEY, SVGAGI. Deletions cut 11 bases from V and 5 bases from J, with 22 bases between. The length of the CDR3 is 15 residues.